These 30 T cell receptor beta chains came from one sample sequenced in a study of cytomegalovirus exposure and HLA in healthy donors. The PCR had 60 Vbeta and 13 Jbeta primers. Clones were read by immunoSEQ multiplex PCR, and TCRdb kept only the in-frame ones, dropping some. The sample lists approximately 150,000 clones; roughly 80% were seen once. Sequencing input: PBMCs. These TCRs come from a woman between 55 and 75 years old in good health and CMV-seronegative.

The genes are TRBV5-8 and TRBJ2-6; D might be TRBD1 (5 bases). The ends were cut back, 0 bases at V and 6 bases at J, with 13 bases in the middle. There are 16 residues in the CDR3. Germline CDR1 and CDR2: SGHTS and YDEGEE. As DNA, the CDR3 is TGTGCCAGCAGCTTGGGGGGTTGGGGCACGGCCAACGTCCTGACTTTC. It specifies CASSLGGWGTANVLTF.

CDR3 region: CASSLRRADYEQYF. The CDR3 coding sequence is TGTGCCAGCAGCTTAAGGCGGGCGGATTACGAGCAGTACTTC. V gene TRBV11-2 combines with J gene TRBJ2-7; tentative D call: TRBD2 (5 bases). CDR3 size: 14 residues. Germline assignment: CDR1 SGHAT and CDR2 FQNNGV. Trimming took off 2 bases at V and 4 bases at J, with 12 bases between the two ends.

This clone was detected a few times. The chain has TRBV2 and TRBJ2-7, with TRBD1 identical over 12 bases. Trimming removed 6 bases from V and 4 bases from J; junction bases left unmatched: 7. Germline CDR1 SNHLY, CDR2 FYNNEI. The CDR3 consists of 15 residues. The CDR3 reads CASRGTGGDAYEQYF. CDR3 DNA sequence: TGTGCCAGCAGGGGGACAGGGGGCGACGCGTACGAGCAGTACTTC.

This chain connects TRBV5-1 to TRBJ2-5, with 9 bases that match TRBD1. CDR1 is SGHRS and CDR2 is YFSETQ in the germline V gene. V lost 0 bases to trimming and J lost 2 bases; unmatched junction nucleotides: 2. The CDR3 loop spans 15 amino acids. The CDR3 spells CASSLGDRGQETQYF. CDR3 coding DNA: TGCGCCAGCAGCTTGGGAGACAGGGGGCAAGAGACCCAGTACTTC.

The genes are TRBV18 and TRBJ1-1; 8 bases are a match to TRBD1. The CDR3 is 15 amino acids. The ends lost 3 bases at V and 5 bases at J; junction bases unmatched: 8. Per germline, CDR1 KGHSH and CDR2 LQKENI. The CDR3 DNA reads as TGTGCCAGCTCACCGGATACAGGGGGGTGGACTGAAGCTTTCTTT. Translating gives CASSPDTGGWTEAFF.

The chain carries TRBV15 and TRBJ2-3; TRBD1 agrees at 7 bases. The germline V gene has CDR1 LNHNV and CDR2 YYDKDF (reference sequence). The CDR3 is made up of 15 amino acids. V shed 3 bases and J 2 bases; nucleotides not matched to a gene: 5. The CDR3 DNA sequence: TGTGCCACCAGCAGTACAGGGGATCCCACAGATACGCAGTATTTT. This codes for CATSSTGDPTDTQYF.

This rearrangement joins TRBV6-1 to TRBJ2-7; D gene ambiguous. Trimming left V 6 bases short and J 2 bases short, with 14 bases between. The CDR3 runs to 14 residues. In germline, CDR1 is MNHNS, CDR2 SASEGT. The CDR3 reads CASSSSTRTYEQYF. The DNA of the CDR3 is TGTGCCAGCAGCTCGTCGACACGAACCTACGAGCAGTACTTC.

The V gene is TRBV18, the J gene TRBJ1-2, with TRBD1 identical over 8 bases. CDR3 length: 15 amino acids. CDR1 KGHSH and CDR2 LQKENI come from the germline V gene. With V trimmed by 4 bases and J by 4 bases, 8 bases remained unmatched. This chain's CDR3 is CASSLQGQGIYGYTF. The DNA for the CDR3 is TGTGCCAGCTCACTTCAAGGACAGGGTATCTATGGCTACACCTTC.

This clone appeared once. V is TRBV7-3 and J is TRBJ2-7; the match to TRBD2 covers 10 bases. Trimming at V came to 2 bases and at J to 2 bases, leaving 3 bases not matched to a gene. Germline assignment: CDR1 SGHTA and CDR2 FQGTGA. The length of the CDR3 is 15 residues. CDR3 sequence reads: CASSLQRGGPYEQYF. The CDR3 DNA reads TGTGCCAGCAGCTTACAGCGGGGGGGGCCCTACGAGCAGTACTTC.

The rearrangement uses TRBV19 and TRBJ1-3, with D perhaps matching TRBD1 (5 bases). Between the trimmed V and J ends, which lost 7 bases and 0 bases, there was a span of 13 bases. CDR3 length: 15 amino acids. Germline V lookup: CDR1 LNHDA, CDR2 SQIVND (reference sequence). The CDR3 region has the DNA TGTGCCAGTATCGGGGGTTTCCTCTCTGGAAACACCATATATTTT. As protein: CASIGGFLSGNTIYF. Combining the CDR3 with reference TRBV19 and TRBJ1-3 gives the whole variable domain DGGITQSPKYLFRKEGQNVTLSCEQNLNHDAMYWYRQDPGQGLRLIYYSQIVNDFQKGDIAEGYSVSREKKESFPLTVTSAQKNPTAFYLCASIGGFLSGNTIYFGEGSWLTVV.

This clone was seen just once. The V call is TRBV5-6, the J call TRBJ2-5; 8 bases agree with TRBD1. Germline trimming cut 1 base from V and 7 bases from J; bases unmatched to any gene: 12. Germline loops: CDR1 SGHDT, CDR2 YYEEEE. The CDR3 is made up of 16 amino acids. The CDR3 is CASSLRLDRERGTQYF. CDR3 in DNA: TGTGCCAGCAGCTTGCGTTTGGACAGGGAACGGGGGACCCAGTACTTC.

This clone was found once. The chain has TRBV7-6 and TRBJ2-7; 8 bases line up with TRBD2. V dropped 5 bases and J dropped 0; count of bases not matched to a gene: 6. Germline loops: CDR1 SGHVS, CDR2 FNYEAQ. There are 15 residues in the CDR3. This CDR3 is CASSRESGSSYEQYF. CDR3 DNA sequence: TGTGCCAGCAGCCGAGAAAGCGGGAGCTCCTACGAGCAGTACTTC.

The gene calls are TRBV28 and TRBJ2-2, with 11 positions matching TRBD1. Germline-derived CDR1 and CDR2 are MDHEN and SYDVKM. The CDR3 loop spans 16 amino acids. Trimming took 5 bases from V and 8 from J; bases not matched to a gene: 10. CDR3 nucleotide sequence: TGTGCCAGCAGTCCTCCCCGGACAGGGGGCTCGGGGGAGCTGTTTTTT. Translated, it gives CASSPPRTGGSGELFF.

V is TRBV27 and J is TRBJ2-7; D is perhaps TRBD1 (6 bases). Trimming took off 6 bases at V and 4 bases at J, with 25 bases between the two ends. The CDR3 consists of 17 residues. CDR1 is MNHEY and CDR2 is SMNVEV in the germline V gene (reference sequence). The CDR3 here is CASSLNRDRVGPYEQYF. The CDR3 region has the DNA TGTGCCAGCAGCCTCAACAGGGATAGGGTTGGTCCTTACGAGCAGTACTTC.

The rearrangement joins TRBV5-1 to TRBJ2-5, with D possibly matching TRBD2 (5 bases). Trimming took 0 bases from V and 1 from J, leaving 7 bases between them. The CDR3 is made up of 14 amino acids. Germline V gene data show CDR1 as SGHRS and CDR2 as YFSETQ. CDR3 protein: CASSLAAVQETQYF. In DNA form, the CDR3 reads TGCGCCAGCAGCTTGGCAGCGGTCCAAGAGACCCAGTACTTC.

This chain joins TRBV7-3 and TRBJ2-3, with a possible D match to TRBD1 (7 bases). This CDR3 contains 16 residues. CDR1 is SGHTA and CDR2 is FQGTGA in the germline V gene. Trimming removed 2 bases from V and 0 bases from J, with 12 bases in between. CDR3 bases: TGTGCCAGCAGCTTACTCCAGGGGGGAAGCACAGATACGCAGTATTTT. It encodes CASSLLQGGSTDTQYF.

The chain recombines TRBV9 with TRBJ2-7; 7 nucleotides match TRBD1. CDR1 and CDR2 from the germline V gene are SGDLS and YYNGEE. V shed 2 bases, J shed 0 bases, and the junction held 2 bases outside the gene matches. This CDR3 spans 14 amino acids. The CDR3 reads CASSVTGSSYEQYF. CDR3 DNA: TGTGCCAGCAGCGTGACAGGGAGCTCCTACGAGCAGTACTTC.

There are a few counts of this clone. The chain has TRBV18 and TRBJ2-2; 10 bases are shared with TRBD2. The V and J ends lost 0 bases and 6 bases, in that order; junction bases with no gene match: 4. The CDR3 loop spans 16 amino acids. CDR1 and CDR2 (germline): KGHSH, LQKENI. CDR3 sequence: CASSPPSGRASGELFF. CDR3 coding DNA: TGTGCCAGCTCACCACCGAGCGGGAGGGCCTCCGGGGAGCTGTTTTTT. The variable domain in full, with the rest retrieved from reference TRBV18 and TRBJ2-2, is NAGVMQNPRHLVRRRGQEARLRCSPMKGHSHVYWYRQLPEEGLKFMVYLQKENIIDESGMPKERFSAEFPKEGPSILRIQQVVRGDSAAYFCASSPPSGRASGELFFGEGSRLTVL.

V and J are TRBV5-1 and TRBJ2-3, with TRBD1 matching 11 bases. J lost 3 bases, V lost 4 bases, and 10 bases had no gene match. In germline, CDR1 is SGHRS, CDR2 YFSETQ. The CDR3 is 17 amino acids. CDR3 coding DNA: TGCGCCAGCAGCCAACTGGACAGGGGGCAGTGGACAGATACGCAGTATTTT. Translated: CASSQLDRGQWTDTQYF.

J is TRBJ1-1 and V is TRBV6-5, with 7 nucleotides matching TRBD1. Germline CDR1 is MNHEY and CDR2 is SVGAGI. Losses at the gene ends were 6 bases for V and 4 bases for J; bases not matched to a gene: 8. The CDR3 extends over 14 amino acids. The CDR3 region is CASRTTGFGTEAFF. CDR3 in DNA: TGTGCCAGCAGAACGACAGGGTTTGGCACTGAAGCTTTCTTT.

This clone was detected a few times. The V and J genes are TRBV9 and TRBJ2-5; weak D call: TRBD1 (6 bases). Per germline, CDR1 SGDLS and CDR2 YYNGEE. CDR3 length: 16 amino acids. V lost 0 bases and J lost 1, with 13 bases in between. The CDR3 sequence is CASSVERGRGQETQYF. CDR3 bases: TGTGCCAGCAGCGTAGAACGGGGCAGGGGCCAAGAGACCCAGTACTTC.

The chain links TRBV19 to TRBJ1-5; 8 bases agree with TRBD1. The V segment lost 7 bases and the J segment 4 bases; nucleotides outside the gene matches: 9. The CDR3 totals 15 residues. Germline V CDR1 and CDR2: LNHDA, SQIVND (reference sequence). In DNA, the CDR3 is TGTGCCAGTACCTTGACAGGGGCGAAAAATCAGCCCCAGCATTTT. This codes for CASTLTGAKNQPQHF.

V usage is TRBV5-1 and J usage is TRBJ2-7, with D possibly TRBD2 on 6 matching bases. CDR1 SGHRS and CDR2 YFSETQ come from the germline V gene. The CDR3 contains 15 residues. V was clipped by 0 bases and J by 1 base, with 11 bases between them. In DNA form, the CDR3 reads TGCGCCAGCAGCTTGGGATGGGAGGCGTCCTACGAGCAGTACTTC. Translating it yields CASSLGWEASYEQYF.

The chain couples TRBV19 to TRBJ2-1; 14 bases match TRBD2. Germline V lookup: CDR1 LNHDA, CDR2 SQIVND (reference sequence). V shed 7 bases and J 10 bases; nucleotides not matched to a gene: 12. The CDR3 is 16 amino acids. The CDR3, as DNA: TGTGCCAGTACCGGGGTGAGACTAGCGGGGGGGCAGGAGCAGTTCTTC. Translation gives CASTGVRLAGGQEQFF.

The chain is built from TRBV7-8 and TRBJ2-5; D not resolved. The CDR3 is 15 amino acids. The V gene's germline CDR1 is SGHVS and CDR2 FQNEAQ. V was cut by 5 bases and J by 1 base, with 14 bases left in between. The CDR3 DNA reads as TGTGCCAGCAGCCCCCATTGGAGCCTCCAAGAGACCCAGTACTTC. It codes for CASSPHWSLQETQYF.

The V gene is TRBV19, the J gene TRBJ2-1; 14 positions match TRBD2. Germline CDR1 LNHDA, CDR2 SQIVND (reference sequence). This CDR3 region has 15 residues. The J segment lost 11 bases and the V segment lost 3 bases, leaving 6 bases of the junction unmatched. The CDR3 loop is CASSIGTSGSLKQFF. In DNA, the CDR3 is TGTGCCAGTAGTATTGGGACTAGCGGGAGCCTAAAGCAGTTCTTC.

This sequence joins TRBV12-5 and TRBJ2-2; TRBD2 is a possible D gene (6 bases). The CDR3 contains 16 residues. V was trimmed by 4 bases and J by 6 bases, leaving 18 bases between them. Germline loops: CDR1 LGHNT, CDR2 FRNRAP. The CDR3 reads CASGSRDFEDPGELFF. The DNA of the CDR3 is TGTGCTAGTGGTTCTAGGGACTTTGAGGACCCCGGGGAGCTGTTTTTT.

V and J are TRBV6-5 and TRBJ2-7; 12 bases align to TRBD2. Germline trimming cut 6 bases from V and 10 bases from J; bases unmatched to any gene: 13. CDR1 MNHEY and CDR2 SVGAGI come from the germline V gene. This CDR3 has 15 residues. The CDR3 is CASSLTSGSFQGQYF. The CDR3 DNA reads as TGTGCCAGCAGCCTGACTAGCGGGAGTTTCCAGGGCCAGTACTTC.

This chain uses TRBV5-1 with TRBJ2-7, with TRBD2 matching over 7 bases. V lost 4 bases, J lost 2 bases, and 6 bases stayed unmatched. This CDR3 has 14 residues. Germline CDR1 and CDR2: SGHRS and YFSETQ. The CDR3 region is CASSPLGGAYEQYF. CDR3 sequence (DNA): TGCGCCAGCAGCCCGTTGGGAGGGGCCTACGAGCAGTACTTC.

The table lists this clone with a few counts. The gene calls are TRBV2 and TRBJ2-3, with 10 bases that match TRBD1. CDR1 is SNHLY, CDR2 FYNNEI, per germline. The CDR3 has 17 residues. Unmatched junction bases numbered 12, after V lost 5 bases and J lost 4 bases. The CDR3 DNA follows: TGTGCCAGCAGTCGATCCCAGACAGGGGGCAAGGCAGATACGCAGTATTTT. Amino acid sequence: CASSRSQTGGKADTQYF.